Listed below are T cell receptor beta chains from one sample, sequenced in a study of regulatory T cells in long-lasting Graves disease. TCRdb processed the multiplex PCR reads anew with MiXCR; each CDR3 protein has one entry. The data show roughly 400,000 distinct CDR3 sequences, roughly 21% seen once. Sequences were derived from peripheral blood mononuclear cells (PBMCs), sampled when the disease was refractory, from a patient treated with antithyroid drugs. The receptors were gathered from a female donor with Graves disease. CDR3s include the opening cysteine and the closing phenylalanine or tryptophan. A D gene is named only where the DNA matches it firmly. Clone size is shown for a subset of rows, as once, few, many or a class of expanded clone.

D gene,V gene,clone size,J gene,CDR3 DNA,CDR3 protein
NA,TRBV11-2,NA,TRBJ2-3,TGTGCCAGCAGCTTAGATCGGTCGGATACGCAGTATTTT,CASSLDRSDTQYF
NA,TRBV20-1,many,TRBJ2-4,TGCAGTGCTGAACGTGGCGACATTCAGTACTTC,CSAERGDIQYF
NA,TRBV11-3,NA,TRBJ2-2,TGTGCCAGCAGCCGCTCGTCCGGGACAACGAACACCGGGGAGCTGTTTTTT,CASSRSSGTTNTGELFF
NA,TRBV9,NA,TRBJ1-2,TGTGCCAGCAGCGCGCTCAACAGAGGCATCACCTATGGCTACACCTTC,CASSALNRGITYGYTF
NA,TRBV6-1,NA,TRBJ1-1,TGTGCCAGCAGTGAGGACAGCGCCTTGAACACTGAAGCTTTCTTT,CASSEDSALNTEAFF
NA,TRBV18,few,TRBJ2-7,TGTGCCAGCTCACCGTTAATCGACTACGAGCAGTACTTC,CASSPLIDYEQYF
NA,TRBV14,NA,TRBJ1-1,TGTGCCAGCAGCCAAACACAGAAAACCACTGAAGCTTTCTTT,CASSQTQKTTEAFF
NA,TRBV3-1,few,TRBJ2-7,TGTGCCAGCAGCCAAGTATGGGACGCGGCGTTGAACGAGCAGTACTTC,CASSQVWDAALNEQYF
TRBD2,TRBV7-7,many,TRBJ2-5,TGTGCCAGCAGCCTAGCGGGAGGGATGGGGGAGACCCAGTACTTC,CASSLAGGMGETQYF
TRBD1,TRBV5-1,NA,TRBJ2-1,TGCGCCAGCAGCCTGGGACAGGGCTTAAACTACAATGAGCAGTTCTTC,CASSLGQGLNYNEQFF
NA,TRBV28,many,TRBJ2-7,TGTGCCAGCAGCCCCGGAGGGACTCCCTACGAGCAGTACTTC,CASSPGGTPYEQYF
TRBD1,TRBV4-2,NA,TRBJ2-7,TGTGCCAGCAGCCAAGATAGGGGGCTATCGGGCGAGCAGTACTTC,CASSQDRGLSGEQYF
NA,TRBV28,many,TRBJ2-7,TGTGCCAGCAGTTGGGTACAGGAGAGGCCCTGGGGGCAGTACTTC,CASSWVQERPWGQYF
TRBD1,TRBV6-2/TRBV6-3,few,TRBJ2-5,TGTGCCAGCAGTGAAATTGGTCAGACAGGGGTGGAAGAGACCCAGTACTTC,CASSEIGQTGVEETQYF
NA,TRBV29-1,NA,TRBJ1-2,TGCAGCGTTGTCGGCAACGGCTACACCTTC,CSVVGNGYTF
TRBD1,TRBV12-3/TRBV12-4,many,TRBJ2-2,TGTGCCAGCACCAGGACAGGGACCGGGGAGCTGTTTTTT,CASTRTGTGELFF
NA,TRBV28,many,TRBJ2-2,TGTGCCAGCAGTATCCGTAACACCGGGGAGCTGTTTTTT,CASSIRNTGELFF
NA,TRBV2,many,TRBJ1-4,TGTGCCAGCAGCAGGGATCATGCAACTAATGAAAAACTGTTTTTT,CASSRDHATNEKLFF
NA,TRBV12-3/TRBV12-4,many,TRBJ1-1,TGTGCCAGCAGTTCACCCGGATCGGATAGGGGCCCAATCGTTCGGGGCACTGAAGCTTTCTTT,CASSSPGSDRGPIVRGTEAFF
NA,TRBV11-3,NA,TRBJ2-1,TGTGCCAGCAGCAAAAGCCGGGCGGAGAGCTCCTACAATGAGCAGTTCTTC,CASSKSRAESSYNEQFF
NA,TRBV4-1,NA,TRBJ2-7,TGCGCCAGCAGCCAAGCGCTTCCGAGCTCCTACGAGCTGTACTTC,CASSQALPSSYELYF
NA,TRBV5-6,NA,TRBJ2-4,TGTGCCAGCAACCCCCGAGGGGTGGTCAAAAACATTCAGTACTTC,CASNPRGVVKNIQYF